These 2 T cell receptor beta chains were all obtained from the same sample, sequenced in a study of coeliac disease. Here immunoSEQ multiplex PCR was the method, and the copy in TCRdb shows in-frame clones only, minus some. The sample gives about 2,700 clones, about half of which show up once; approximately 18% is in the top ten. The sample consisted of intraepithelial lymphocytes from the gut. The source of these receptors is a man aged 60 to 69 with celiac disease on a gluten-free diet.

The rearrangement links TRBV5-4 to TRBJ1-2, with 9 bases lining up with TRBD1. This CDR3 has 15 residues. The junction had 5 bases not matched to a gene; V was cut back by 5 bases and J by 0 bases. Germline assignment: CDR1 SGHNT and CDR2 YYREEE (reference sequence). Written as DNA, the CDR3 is TGTGCCAGCAGGACAGGGGGGATAGCTAACTATGGCTACACCTTC. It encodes CASRTGGIANYGYTF.

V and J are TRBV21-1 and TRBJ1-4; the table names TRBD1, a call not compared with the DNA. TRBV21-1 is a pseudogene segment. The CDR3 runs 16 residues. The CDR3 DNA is TGTGCCAGCAGCAAAGACTACCAGGGGCCTAATGAAAAACTGTTTTTT. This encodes CASSKDYQGPNEKLFF.